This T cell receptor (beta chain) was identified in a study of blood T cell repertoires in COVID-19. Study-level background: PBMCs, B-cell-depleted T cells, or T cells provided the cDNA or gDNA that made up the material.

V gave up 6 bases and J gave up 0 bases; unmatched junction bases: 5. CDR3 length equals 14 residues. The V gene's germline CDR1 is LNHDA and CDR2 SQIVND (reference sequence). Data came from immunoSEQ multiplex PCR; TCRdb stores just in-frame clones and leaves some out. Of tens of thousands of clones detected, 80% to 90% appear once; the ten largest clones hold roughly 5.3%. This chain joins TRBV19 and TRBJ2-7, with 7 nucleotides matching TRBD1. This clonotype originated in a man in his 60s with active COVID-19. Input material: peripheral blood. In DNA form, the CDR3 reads TGTGCCAGTAGCCTAGACAGGGACTCCTACGAGCAGTACTTC. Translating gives CASSLDRDSYEQYF.